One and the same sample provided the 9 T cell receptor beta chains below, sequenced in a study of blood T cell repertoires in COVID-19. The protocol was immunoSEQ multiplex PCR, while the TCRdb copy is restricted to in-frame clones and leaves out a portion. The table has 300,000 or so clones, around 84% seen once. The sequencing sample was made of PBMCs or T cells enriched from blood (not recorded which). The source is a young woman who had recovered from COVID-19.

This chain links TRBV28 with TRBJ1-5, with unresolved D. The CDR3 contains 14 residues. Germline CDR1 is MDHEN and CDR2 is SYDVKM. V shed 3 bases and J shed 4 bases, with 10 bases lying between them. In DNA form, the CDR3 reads TGTGCCAGCAGTTTTGTCGAGAGTAATCAGCCCCAGCATTTT. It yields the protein CASSFVESNQPQHF.

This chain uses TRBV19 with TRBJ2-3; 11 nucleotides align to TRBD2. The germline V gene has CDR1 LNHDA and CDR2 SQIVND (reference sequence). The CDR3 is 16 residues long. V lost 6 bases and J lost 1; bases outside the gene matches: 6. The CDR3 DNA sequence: TGTGCCAGTAGGAGAACTAGCGGGAGCGGCACAGATACGCAGTATTTT. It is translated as CASRRTSGSGTDTQYF.

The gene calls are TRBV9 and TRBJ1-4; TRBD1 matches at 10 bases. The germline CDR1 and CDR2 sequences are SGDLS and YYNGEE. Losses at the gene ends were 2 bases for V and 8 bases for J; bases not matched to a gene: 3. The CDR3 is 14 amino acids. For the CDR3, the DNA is TGTGCCAGCAGCGTGACAGGGGGCCGAGAAAAACTGTTTTTT. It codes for CASSVTGGREKLFF.

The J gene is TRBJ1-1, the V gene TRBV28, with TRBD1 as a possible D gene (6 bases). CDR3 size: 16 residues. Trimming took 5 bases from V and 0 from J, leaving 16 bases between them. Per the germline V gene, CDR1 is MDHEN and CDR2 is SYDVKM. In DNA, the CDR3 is TGTGCCAGCAGTCTAGGGGGACACGACCTGAACACTGAAGCTTTCTTT. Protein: CASSLGGHDLNTEAFF.

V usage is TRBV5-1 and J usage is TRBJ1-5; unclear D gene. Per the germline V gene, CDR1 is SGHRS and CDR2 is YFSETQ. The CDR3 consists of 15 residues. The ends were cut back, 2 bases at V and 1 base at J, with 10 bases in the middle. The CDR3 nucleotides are TGCGCCAGCAGCTTCCTTGGACTGAGCAATCAGCCCCAGCATTTT. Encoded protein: CASSFLGLSNQPQHF.

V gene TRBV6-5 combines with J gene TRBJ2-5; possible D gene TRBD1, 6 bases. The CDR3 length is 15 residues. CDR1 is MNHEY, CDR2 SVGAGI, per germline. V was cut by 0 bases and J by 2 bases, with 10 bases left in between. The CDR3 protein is CASSYSMRGQETQYF. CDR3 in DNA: TGTGCCAGCAGTTACTCGATGAGGGGGCAAGAGACCCAGTACTTC.

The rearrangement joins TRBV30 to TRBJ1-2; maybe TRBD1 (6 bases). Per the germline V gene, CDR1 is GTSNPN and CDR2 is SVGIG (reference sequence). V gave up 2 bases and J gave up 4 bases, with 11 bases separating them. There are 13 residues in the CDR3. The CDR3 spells CAWSYRDGYGYTF. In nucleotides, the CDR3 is TGTGCCTGGAGTTACAGGGATGGCTATGGCTACACCTTC.

The DNA for the CDR3 is TGTGCCACCAGTGCGGGTAACTTCTACGAGCAGTACTTC. Its protein product is CATSAGNFYEQYF. The rearrangement links TRBV24-1 to TRBJ2-7, with unresolved D. The V gene's germline CDR1 is KGHDR and CDR2 SFDVKD. V was shortened by 5 bases and J by 3 bases, with 10 bases between the two germline ends. The CDR3 totals 13 residues.

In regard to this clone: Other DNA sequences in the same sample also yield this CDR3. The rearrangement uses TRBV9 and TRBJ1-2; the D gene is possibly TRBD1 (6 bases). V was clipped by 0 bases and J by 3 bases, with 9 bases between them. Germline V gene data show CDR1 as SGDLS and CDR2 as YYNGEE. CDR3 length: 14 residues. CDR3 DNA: TGTGCCAGCAGCGTAGGAGGGGGGGACTATGGCTACACCTTC. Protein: CASSVGGGDYGYTF. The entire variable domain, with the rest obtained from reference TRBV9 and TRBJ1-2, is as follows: DSGVTQTPKHLITATGQRVTLRCSPRSGDLSVYWYQQSLDQGLQFLIQYYNGEERAKGNILERFSAQQFPDLHSELNLSSLELGDSALYFCASSVGGGDYGYTFGSGTRLTVV.